The T cell receptor (beta chain) described here comes from a study of cytomegalovirus exposure and HLA in healthy donors. Study information: Findings of an earlier analysis included 90 million to 120 million unique TCR beta sequences from roughly 200 million T cells. Roughly 85 million unique TCRs from HLA-typed donors made up an early data release.

Whole-study results and caveats: Reports state that TCR beta sequences accurately predicted most subjects' HLA-A and HLA-B alleles. Apart from CMV serostatus, no immune exposure information was available.

With respect to this clone: Its antigen is still unknown.

PCR involved 60 Vbeta and 13 Jbeta primers. The table came from immunoSEQ multiplex PCR; TCRdb's copy has only in-frame clones and leaves some out. The sample carries about 170,000 clones, 73% recorded once. Germline CDR1 is MNHEY and CDR2 is SVGAGI. This CDR3 contains 14 residues. V trimming: 2 bases; J trimming: 6 bases; junction bases outside the gene matches: 4. The sequence derives from a woman between 18 and 29 years old in good health and CMV-seropositive. The chain combines TRBV6-5 with TRBJ2-1; 7 bases align to TRBD2. The material sequenced was PBMCs. The CDR3: CASSYRGGGNEQFF. DNA for the CDR3: TGTGCCAGCAGTTACCGGGGCGGGGGCAATGAGCAGTTCTTC.